The rows below give T cell receptor beta chains drawn from one sample of a study of blood T cell repertoires in COVID-19. Using immunoSEQ multiplex PCR, the repertoire was profiled, and TCRdb retains in-frame clones only, with some absent. The top ten clones hold 3% to 3.5% of a sample with fewer than 250,000 clones, more than 75% of them seen once. Sequences were obtained from peripheral blood. These receptors came from a man in his 60s with acute or convalescent COVID-19. Each CDR3 is given with its conserved first and last residue. Fields, in order: V gene, D gene, clone size, CDR3 length, CDR3 protein. D genes are given only for firm matches. Clone size is shown for a subset of rows, as once, few, many or a class of expanded clone.

TRBV6-5	TRBD1	.	15	CASSNTGGTTDTQYF
TRBV15	.	.	15	CATSREGDSIYEQYF
TRBV13	TRBD1	.	14	CASSSRGPGNEQFF
TRBV5-1	TRBD1	.	14	CASSSGQGNYEQYF
TRBV13	TRBD1	.	13	CASSFDRGYEQYF
TRBV19	.	.	16	CASRRGLQGGNQPQHF
TRBV5-4	TRBD1	.	14	CASSRTGVPYEQYF
TRBV4-3	.	.	18	CASSQDRWSLGVEGELFF
TRBV2	TRBD1	.	15	CASRLRDRANSGYTF
TRBV24-1	.	.	13	CATSDPGISGYTF
TRBV7-3	.	.	15	CASSLTGAANTEAFF
TRBV24-1	TRBD1	.	16	CATSPKQGLRGDTQYF
TRBV5-4	.	.	14	CASSSGGLDYGYTF
TRBV5-4	TRBD1	few	16	CASSPQKGQLNTEAFF
TRBV5-1	TRBD1	once	14	CASYSTGGQETQYF
TRBV7-2	TRBD2	few	15	CASSSGLQPSSEQYF
TRBV11-1	.	.	15	CASSPSGTSYYEQYF
TRBV20-1	.	.	15	CSASVTRSGANVLTF
TRBV6-5	.	.	15	CASSYQRQVNTEAFF
TRBV4-2	TRBD2	.	18	CASSQDPSGGLLSYEQYF
TRBV4-1	TRBD1	.	14	CASSQGTGGDTIYF
TRBV7-9	.	.	15	CASSSVVNSYNEQFF
TRBV3-1/TRBV3-2	.	.	16	CASTAGVFSGANVLTF
TRBV2	TRBD1	.	16	CASSIGPGQGSYEQYF
TRBV11-2	.	.	14	CASSFDWAGDTQYF
TRBV19	TRBD1	.	15	CASSSYRGVNTEAFF